Following are 17 T cell receptor beta chains from one sample sequenced in a study of tumor-infiltrating lymphocytes in primary liver carcinoma. Unsorted bulk tissue of about 18-32 mg yielded co-extracted RNA and DNA. A primer in the constant region served to generate TCR beta cDNA from about 470 ng of total RNA. The TCR beta library was amplified through three nested multiplex PCR rounds in a modified ARM-PCR procedure. PCR rounds one and two used TRBV1-TRBV30 forward primers with a C-beta reverse primer for around 10 cycles each. TCRdb called the multiplex PCR reads again in MiXCR, with one record for every CDR3 protein. The table lists 100,000 to 150,000 distinct CDR3 sequences, 60% to 75% of them singletons. The sequencing input was liver tumor tissue from sampling region 3. Subset of the sample: tumor region T3, left-lateral pole. The receptors derive from a woman aged 60 to 75 with primary liver carcinoma and hepatitis B virus infection.

Concerning this clonotype itself: A clone one base away is much larger, so this may be a read error. CDR3 in amino acids: CSVDWDTQYF. CDR3 coding DNA: TGCAGCGTTGATTGGGATACCCAGTACTTC. The chain uses TRBV29-1 and TRBJ2-5; D unresolved. The V gene lost 3 bases and the J gene lost 8 bases, with 7 bases spanning the gap. The CDR3 consists of 10 residues. CDR1 and CDR2 (germline): SQVTM, ANQGSEA.

Comment on this clonotype: This may come from a read error, since a much larger clone is one base off. The chain uses TRBV7-8 and TRBJ2-7; the D gene is possibly TRBD2 (6 bases). The CDR3 has 11 amino acids. Germline V gene lookup returns CDR1 SGHVS and CDR2 FQNEAQ. CDR3 bases: TGTGCCAGCAGCGTCTCTAGCGTGCAGCACTTC. Its protein product is CASSVSSVQHF.

V is TRBV11-3 and J is TRBJ2-1; D is unclear. CDR3 length: 18 amino acids. V lost 2 bases, J lost 0 bases, and 17 bases lay in between. Germline CDR1 reads SGHNT; CDR2 reads YENEEA. CDR3 in DNA: TGTGCCAGCAGCTTATCGCCGGCAGACCGTCGCTCCTACAATGAGCAGTTCTTC. This sequence encodes CASSLSPADRRSYNEQFF.

Worth noting for this clonotype: An end of the junction does not agree with germline; a read error may underlie this. The chain joins TRBV6-2 or TRBV6-3 to TRBJ1-4; no reliable D call. CDR3 length: 16 residues. Per the germline V gene, CDR1 is MNHEY and CDR2 is SVGEGT. The CDR3 region is CAGSYGMGVTNEKLFF. As DNA, the CDR3 is TGTGCCGGCAGTTACGGTATGGGAGTAACTAATGAAAAACTGTTTTTT.

In the case of this clonotype: The junction shows a germline mismatch at one end, possibly a read error. V is TRBV7-9 and J is TRBJ2-1; D tentatively fits TRBD1 or TRBD2 (5 bases each). In germline, CDR1 is SEHNR, CDR2 FQNEAQ (reference sequence). The CDR3 has 14 amino acids. CDR3 loop: CASSSRDLYSEQFF. The DNA for the CDR3 is TGTGCCAGCAGCTCCCGGGACCTATACAGTGAGCAGTTCTTC.

The genes are TRBV20-1 and TRBJ2-3; 7 nucleotides match TRBD2. CDR3 size: 13 residues. From germline, CDR1 is DFQATT and CDR2 SNEGSKA (reference sequence). J was trimmed by 4 bases and V by 1 base; bases with no gene match: 2. CDR3 DNA sequence: TGCAGTGCTAGAGGCGGGAGCTCAGATACGCAGTATTTT. Amino acids: CSARGGSSDTQYF.

This clonotype was seen a few times. A clone one base away is much larger, so this may be a read error. This rearrangement joins TRBV6-5 to TRBJ2-1; TRBD2 matches at 7 bases. Trimming at V came to 5 bases and at J to 12 bases, leaving 19 bases not matched to a gene. CDR1 and CDR2 from the germline V gene are MNHEY and SVGAGI. The CDR3 is made up of 16 amino acids. In nucleotides, the CDR3 is TGTGCCAGCAGTAAGAGGACCGTGAGCGGGACGGGTGGGCAGTTCTTC. Protein sequence: CASSKRTVSGTGGQFF.

Note on this clonotype: The missing conserved phenylalanine or tryptophan at the end of this CDR3 makes a read error likely. Because the CDR3's place on the DNA is in doubt, the DNA is left out and the CDR3 is given as listed by TCRdb. The CDR3 protein is CASRKGPYNEQLL. The J gene is TRBJ2-1, the V gene TRBV6-5. With termini counted, the CDR3 has 13 amino acids. CDR1 and CDR2 (germline): MNHEY, SVGAGI.

A note on this clonotype: A much bigger clone sits one base away, suggesting this may be a read error. The DNA of the CDR3 is TGCGCCAGCAGTGAAGACCATTCCTACGAGCAGTACTTC. Translated: CASSEDHSYEQYF. The rearrangement joins TRBV10-1 to TRBJ2-7; the D is unclear. Germline loops: CDR1 WNHNN, CDR2 SYGVQD (reference sequence). The CDR3 contains 13 residues. Between the trimmed V and J ends, which lost 3 bases and 1 base, there was a span of 7 bases.

This clonotype was seen a few times. This chain joins TRBV28 and TRBJ1-5; D may be TRBD1 (5 bases). Between the trimmed V and J ends, which lost 6 bases and 1 base, there was a span of 10 bases. The CDR3 spans 14 residues. Germline lookup yields CDR1 MDHEN and CDR2 SYDVKM. CDR3 in amino acids: CASSRGGSNQPQHF. The CDR3 DNA reads TGTGCCAGCAGCCGGGGGGGGAGCAATCAGCCCCAGCATTTT.

This clonotype was seen repeatedly, ten times or more. The chain joins TRBV29-1 to TRBJ2-1; D is ambiguous. Trimming took 5 bases from V and 0 from J, leaving 11 bases between them. The CDR3 runs to 14 residues. Germline-derived CDR1 and CDR2 are SQVTM and ANQGSEA. The CDR3 reads CSVHTRSSYNEQFF. The CDR3 DNA follows: TGCAGCGTTCATACACGGAGCTCCTACAATGAGCAGTTCTTC.

V and J are TRBV6-1 and TRBJ1-5; D remains unclear. Trimming removed 4 bases at V and 7 bases at J, with 11 bases between. The CDR3 extends over 13 amino acids. Germline loops: CDR1 MNHNS, CDR2 SASEGT. The CDR3 DNA is TGTGCCAGCAGTGGGATAGTCAACCAGCCCCAGCATTTT. As protein: CASSGIVNQPQHF.

This clonotype has at least ten counts. This chain joins TRBV5-1 and TRBJ2-1; TRBD1 matches 7 bases. CDR3 size: 15 residues. Germline assignment: CDR1 SGHRS and CDR2 YFSETQ. The ends lost 4 bases at V and 4 bases at J; junction bases unmatched: 8. CDR3 loop: CASSASGQTYNEQFF. In DNA, the CDR3 is TGCGCCAGCAGCGCATCGGGACAGACGTACAATGAGCAGTTCTTC.

Worth noting for this clonotype: Relative to the germline gene, one junction end is altered; a read error may explain this. The J gene is TRBJ2-3, the V gene TRBV11-2, with 8 bases matching TRBD2. The CDR3 has 18 amino acids. CDR1 and CDR2 (germline): SGHAT, FQNNGV. CDR3 in amino acids: CASSSPPTGTSHPDMQYF. CDR3 DNA sequence: TGTGCCAGCAGCTCCCCCCCTACCGGGACTAGTCATCCTGATATGCAGTATTTT.

This clonotype was detected ten times or more. The gene calls are TRBV30 and TRBJ2-7; D gene uncertain. The CDR3 is 11 residues long. Germline V gene sequence: CDR1 GTSNPN, CDR2 SVGIG (reference sequence). V lost 2 bases and J 3 bases, leaving 5 bases between the germline ends. CDR3 in amino acids: CAWSPGYEQYF. CDR3 in DNA: TGTGCCTGGAGTCCGGGCTACGAGCAGTACTTC.

This chain joins TRBV13 and TRBJ1-1; D uncertain. This CDR3 has 12 amino acids. The germline CDR1 and CDR2 sequences are PRHDT and FYEKMQ (reference sequence). The germline V and J ends were trimmed by 4 bases and 4 bases, with 7 bases remaining between them. The CDR3 here is CASSSGITEAFF. The CDR3 DNA is TGTGCCAGCAGCTCGGGAATCACTGAAGCTTTCTTT.

In its sample, this clonotype was seen many times. This chain joins TRBV5-5 and TRBJ2-5, with 9 bases lining up with TRBD1. The V segment lost 5 bases and the J segment 2 bases; nucleotides outside the gene matches: 4. This CDR3 spans 14 amino acids. The germline CDR1 and CDR2 sequences are SGHKS and YYEKEE (reference sequence). CDR3: CASRDGTGQETQYF. CDR3 in DNA: TGTGCCAGCAGAGACGGGACAGGGCAAGAGACCCAGTACTTC.